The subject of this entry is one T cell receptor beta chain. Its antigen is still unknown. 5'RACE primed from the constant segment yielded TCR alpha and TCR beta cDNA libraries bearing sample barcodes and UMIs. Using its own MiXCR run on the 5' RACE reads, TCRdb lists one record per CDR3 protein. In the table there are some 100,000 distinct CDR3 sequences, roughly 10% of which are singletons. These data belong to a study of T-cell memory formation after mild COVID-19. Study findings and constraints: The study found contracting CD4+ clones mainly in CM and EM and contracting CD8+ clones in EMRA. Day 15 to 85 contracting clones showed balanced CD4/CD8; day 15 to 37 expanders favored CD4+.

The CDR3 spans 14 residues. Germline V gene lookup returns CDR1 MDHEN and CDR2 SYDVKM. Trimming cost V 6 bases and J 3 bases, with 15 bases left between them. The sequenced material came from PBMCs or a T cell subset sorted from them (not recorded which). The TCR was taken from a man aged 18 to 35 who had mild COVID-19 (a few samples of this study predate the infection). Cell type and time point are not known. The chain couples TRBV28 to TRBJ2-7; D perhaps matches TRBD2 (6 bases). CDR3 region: CASSLGGSHYEQYV. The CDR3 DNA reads TGTGCCAGCAGCCTGGGGGGTTCCCACTACGAGCAGTACGTC.